Following are 32 T cell receptor beta chains from one sample sequenced in a study of blood T cell repertoires in COVID-19. Only in-frame clones appear in the TCRdb table, and some are missing; sequencing was by immunoSEQ multiplex PCR. Of 250,000 to 350,000 clones listed, roughly 86% are singletons. Sequenced: PBMCs or T cells enriched from blood (not recorded which). Receptors were obtained from a woman in her 30s who had recovered from COVID-19.

This clone was picked up one time. The rearrangement links TRBV28 to TRBJ1-1, with D tentatively TRBD1 (5 bases). CDR3 size: 11 residues. Between the trimmed V and J ends, which lost 5 bases and 10 bases, there was a span of 11 bases. Germline V gives CDR1 MDHEN, CDR2 SYDVKM. CDR3 region: CASSTGWGAFF. DNA of the CDR3: TGTGCCAGCAGTACAGGCTGGGGAGCTTTCTTT.

The rearrangement joins TRBV7-9 to TRBJ2-7; perhaps TRBD2 as D (5 bases). This CDR3 has 12 residues. V was clipped by 2 bases and J by 3 bases, with 5 bases between them. CDR1 is SEHNR, CDR2 FQNEAQ, per germline (reference sequence). The CDR3 loop is CASSLSGYEQYF. The CDR3 region has the DNA TGTGCCAGCAGCTTAAGCGGCTACGAGCAGTACTTC.

The rearrangement links TRBV11-3 to TRBJ2-7; maybe TRBD2 (5 bases). This CDR3 region has 12 residues. Trimming left V 5 bases short and J 3 bases short, with 8 bases between. CDR1 and CDR2 from the germline V gene are SGHNT and YENEEA. CDR3 nucleotides: TGTGCCAGCAGCCTACGGGGCTACGAGCAGTACTTC. Translated, it gives CASSLRGYEQYF. Variable domain in full (rest from reference TRBV11-3 and TRBJ2-7): EAGVVQSPRYKIIEKKQPVAFWCNPISGHNTLYWYLQNLGQGPELLIRYENEEAVDDSQLPKDRFSAERLKGVDSTLKIQPAELGDSAVYLCASSLRGYEQYFGPGTRLTVT.

The rearrangement joins TRBV9 to TRBJ1-1; 9 nucleotides line up with TRBD1. The trim removed 1 base at V and 2 bases at J, leaving 9 bases unmatched. Germline V gives CDR1 SGDLS, CDR2 YYNGEE. The CDR3 runs to 17 residues. CDR3 residues: CASSVLDRGGGNTEAFF. CDR3 coding DNA: TGTGCCAGCAGCGTACTCGACAGGGGGGGTGGAAACACTGAAGCTTTCTTT.

The chain is built from TRBV19 and TRBJ1-5; possibly TRBD1 for D (6 bases). The germline V gene encodes CDR1 LNHDA and CDR2 SQIVND (reference sequence). This CDR3 is 14 amino acids long. Trimming took 3 bases from V and 5 from J, leaving 11 bases between them. The CDR3 loop is CASSIEGVDQPQHF. In nucleotides, the CDR3 is TGTGCCAGTAGTATTGAGGGGGTTGATCAGCCCCAGCATTTT.

This chain connects TRBV9 to TRBJ1-5; D possibly corresponds to TRBD1 (6 bases). V was cut by 5 bases and J by 0 bases, with 12 bases left in between. CDR1 and CDR2 from the germline V gene are SGDLS and YYNGEE. The CDR3 runs to 15 residues. The CDR3 spells CASSTGPDSNQPQHF. DNA of the CDR3: TGTGCCAGCAGTACAGGGCCGGATAGCAATCAGCCCCAGCATTTT.

Here the CDR3 DNA reads TGTGCCAGTAGCCCGGCTGGGTGGAGCTCTAGCAATCAGCCCCAGCATTTT. Residues: CASSPAGWSSSNQPQHF. The chain employs TRBV19 and TRBJ1-5; D call uncertain. The germline V gene encodes CDR1 LNHDA and CDR2 SQIVND (reference sequence). The CDR3 contains 17 residues. Trimming shortened V by 6 bases and J by 0 bases, and 18 bases separated the two germline ends.

V and J are TRBV9 and TRBJ1-6; tentatively, D is TRBD1 (5 bases). Trimming shortened V by 2 bases and J by 9 bases, and 12 bases separated the two germline ends. Germline V gene sequence: CDR1 SGDLS, CDR2 YYNGEE. CDR3 length: 14 residues. The CDR3 spells CASSVGGNGSPLHF. Here the CDR3 DNA reads TGTGCCAGCAGCGTTGGGGGGAACGGTTCACCCCTCCACTTT.

In its sample, this clone was seen once. This chain links TRBV5-1 with TRBJ1-2, with D unclear. The germline V and J ends were trimmed by 3 bases and 3 bases, with 9 bases remaining between them. The CDR3 totals 13 residues. Germline V gives CDR1 SGHRS, CDR2 YFSETQ. CDR3 sequence reads: CASSSSPDYGYTF. CDR3 DNA: TGCGCCAGCAGCTCTTCCCCCGACTATGGCTACACCTTC. Supplemented by reference TRBV5-1 and TRBJ1-2, the full variable domain reads KAGVTQTPRYLIKTRGQQVTLSCSPISGHRSVSWYQQTPGQGLQFLFEYFSETQRNKGNFPGRFSGRQFSNSRSEMNVSTLELGDSALYLCASSSSPDYGYTFGSGTRLTVV.

The chain couples TRBV5-1 to TRBJ2-7, with D tentatively TRBD2 (6 bases). V was cut by 1 base and J by 3 bases, with 17 bases left in between. There are 16 residues in the CDR3. CDR1 is SGHRS and CDR2 is YFSETQ in the germline V gene. This CDR3 is CASSLNLKRLDYEQYF. CDR3 nucleotides: TGCGCCAGCAGCTTGAACCTCAAGAGACTAGACTACGAGCAGTACTTC. The full variable domain, its missing parts supplied by reference TRBV5-1 and TRBJ2-7, is KAGVTQTPRYLIKTRGQQVTLSCSPISGHRSVSWYQQTPGQGLQFLFEYFSETQRNKGNFPGRFSGRQFSNSRSEMNVSTLELGDSALYLCASSLNLKRLDYEQYFGPGTRLTVT.

J is TRBJ1-2 and V is TRBV6-2 or TRBV6-3; unclear D gene. Germline V gene lookup returns CDR1 MNHEY and CDR2 SVGEGT. Between the trimmed V and J ends, which lost 0 bases and 0 bases, there was a span of 11 bases. This CDR3 contains 16 residues. This chain's CDR3 is CASSYSGTASNYGYTF. Here the CDR3 DNA reads TGTGCCAGCAGTTACTCTGGCACAGCTTCTAACTATGGCTACACCTTC.

V gene TRBV4-3 combines with J gene TRBJ1-3; D unresolved. V was clipped by 2 bases and J by 0 bases, with 11 bases between them. Looked up from germline, CDR1 is LGHNA and CDR2 is YSLEER. The CDR3 has 16 amino acids. CDR3 protein: CASSQTEEVSGNTIYF. CDR3 DNA sequence: TGCGCCAGCAGCCAAACCGAAGAGGTCTCTGGAAACACCATATATTTT.

This clone was seen more than once but under ten times. This chain connects TRBV4-1 to TRBJ2-7; D gene ambiguous. Germline CDR1 reads MGHRA; CDR2 reads YSYEKL. The CDR3 sequence is 13 residues long. Trimming removed 1 base at V and 6 bases at J, with 10 bases between. CDR3 residues: CASSQGSSSEQYF. The CDR3, as DNA: TGCGCCAGCAGCCAAGGGTCTAGTAGCGAGCAGTACTTC.

The J gene is TRBJ1-2, the V gene TRBV30; 7 bases line up with TRBD1. The germline V gene has CDR1 GTSNPN and CDR2 SVGIG (reference sequence). The CDR3 covers 13 residues. Trimming cost V 3 bases and J 4 bases; bases outside gene matches: 5. The CDR3 sequence is CAWREGASYGYTF. CDR3 in DNA: TGTGCCTGGAGAGAGGGGGCTAGCTATGGCTACACCTTC.

The chain couples TRBV9 to TRBJ2-5; 12 bases map to TRBD2. Trimming cost V 4 bases and J 4 bases; bases outside gene matches: 5. CDR1 SGDLS and CDR2 YYNGEE come from the germline V gene. This CDR3 region has 15 residues. The CDR3 sequence: CASSPSGGALETQYF. CDR3 sequence (DNA): TGTGCCAGCAGCCCTAGCGGGGGGGCTTTAGAGACCCAGTACTTC.

The rearrangement uses TRBV27 and TRBJ1-4, with TRBD1 as a possible D gene (6 bases). Trimming cost V 6 bases and J 7 bases, with 18 bases left between them. The germline gives CDR1 MNHEY, CDR2 SMNVEV (reference sequence). CDR3 length equals 15 residues. The chain's CDR3 is CASSPFGGQGEKLFF. In DNA form, the CDR3 reads TGTGCCAGCAGCCCATTCGGGGGGCAGGGTGAAAAACTGTTTTTT.

The rearrangement links TRBV28 to TRBJ1-2; 7 bases are a match to TRBD1. Per germline, CDR1 MDHEN and CDR2 SYDVKM. CDR3 length: 13 residues. Trimming took 9 bases from V and 5 from J; bases not matched to a gene: 9. CDR3 protein: CASRTGYRYGYTF. The CDR3 nucleotides read TGTGCCAGTCGGACAGGTTATCGATATGGCTACACCTTC.

This clone showed up just once. The rearrangement links TRBV12-5 to TRBJ2-7; 7 positions agree with TRBD1. Germline V lookup: CDR1 LGHNT, CDR2 FRNRAP. The CDR3 extends over 16 amino acids. V dropped 0 bases and J dropped 3; count of bases not matched to a gene: 8. CDR3 loop: CASGLVRGGLFYEQYF. The CDR3, as DNA: TGTGCTAGTGGTTTGGTAAGAGGGGGCCTCTTCTACGAGCAGTACTTC.

This chain links TRBV27 with TRBJ1-2, with 10 bases identical to TRBD1. J was trimmed by 5 bases and V by 8 bases; bases with no gene match: 5. Germline V gives CDR1 MNHEY, CDR2 SMNVEV (reference sequence). The CDR3 loop spans 13 amino acids. CDR3 nucleotide sequence: TGTGCCAGCTCCGACAGGGGGCCTTATGGCTACACCTTC. This translates into CASSDRGPYGYTF.

V usage is TRBV7-2 and J usage is TRBJ2-3; 16 nucleotides line up with TRBD2. V trimming: 7 bases; J trimming: 4 bases; junction bases outside the gene matches: 8. Germline values: CDR1 SGHTA, CDR2 FQGNSA. The CDR3 loop spans 17 amino acids. The CDR3 sequence is CASTPGLAGGLSDTQYF. The CDR3 DNA sequence: TGTGCCAGCACCCCGGGACTAGCGGGGGGGCTGTCAGATACGCAGTATTTT.

V is TRBV11-2 and J is TRBJ2-5; 9 bases map to TRBD1. Trimming removed 5 bases from V and 3 bases from J; junction bases left unmatched: 4. The CDR3 runs to 14 residues. Germline CDR1 and CDR2: SGHAT and FQNNGV. The CDR3 protein is CASSPRTGEETQYF. For the CDR3, the DNA is TGTGCCAGCAGCCCCCGGACAGGGGAAGAGACCCAGTACTTC. Based on the CDR3 plus reference TRBV11-2 and TRBJ2-5, the full variable domain is EAGVAQSPRYKIIEKRQSVAFWCNPISGHATLYWYQQILGQGPKLLIQFQNNGVVDDSQLPKDRFSAERLKGVDSTLKIQPAKLEDSAVYLCASSPRTGEETQYFGPGTRLLVL.

The rearrangement joins TRBV28 to TRBJ1-5, with D possibly TRBD1 on 6 matching bases. The CDR3 is made up of 17 amino acids. In germline, CDR1 is MDHEN, CDR2 SYDVKM. Deletions cut 5 bases from V and 9 bases from J, with 26 bases between. The DNA of the CDR3 is TGTGCCAGCAGTCCAAGACCTAGGACAGCCAAAGGGGGGCCCCAGCATTTT. Translating gives CASSPRPRTAKGGPQHF. Full variable domain (remainder filled in from reference TRBV28 and TRBJ1-5): DVKVTQSSRYLVKRTGEKVFLECVQDMDHENMFWYRQDPGLGLRLIYFSYDVKMKEKGDIPEGYSVSREKKERFSLILESASTNQTSMYLCASSPRPRTAKGGPQHFGDGTRLSIL.

The chain links TRBV20-1 to TRBJ1-2; D possibly corresponds to TRBD1 (6 bases). The CDR3 has 12 amino acids. CDR1 and CDR2 from the germline V gene are DFQATT and SNEGSKA (reference sequence). The V end was cut by 3 bases, the J end by 8 bases, with 13 bases between. The CDR3 DNA follows: TGCAGTGCTAGTCACACAGGGACCGGCTACACCTTC. Its translation is CSASHTGTGYTF.

The chain uses TRBV6-5 and TRBJ1-4, with TRBD1 as a possible D gene (5 bases). Germline CDR1 is MNHEY and CDR2 is SVGAGI. Trimming took off 1 base at V and 4 bases at J, with 13 bases between the two ends. The CDR3 runs 16 residues. This CDR3 reads CASSYLPGLDNEKLFF. The CDR3 nucleotides read TGTGCCAGCAGTTACTTACCGGGACTTGATAATGAAAAACTGTTTTTT.

The rearrangement links TRBV30 to TRBJ1-4; maybe TRBD1 (5 bases). The germline V gene has CDR1 GTSNPN and CDR2 SVGIG (reference sequence). The CDR3 is made up of 14 amino acids. Trimming cost V 2 bases and J 3 bases, with 10 bases left between them. The CDR3 DNA follows: TGTGCCTGGAGTAGGATCAGGGCTAATGAAAAACTGTTTTTT. It encodes CAWSRIRANEKLFF. The full variable domain, completed using reference TRBV30 and TRBJ1-4, is SQTIHQWPATLVQPVGSPLSLECTVEGTSNPNLYWYRQAAGRGLQLLFYSVGIGQISSEVPQNLSASRPQDRQFILSSKKLLLSDSGFYLCAWSRIRANEKLFFGSGTQLSVL.

The chain employs TRBV19 and TRBJ2-1; the D is unclear. The CDR3 covers 14 residues. CDR1 and CDR2 from the germline V gene are LNHDA and SQIVND (reference sequence). V dropped 2 bases and J dropped 6 bases, with 11 bases sitting between them. The CDR3 DNA follows: TGTGCCAGTAGTATATTATGGCAGTCCAATGAGCAGTTCTTC. It encodes CASSILWQSNEQFF.

This chain uses TRBV12-3 or TRBV12-4 with TRBJ1-2; the D is unclear. Between the trimmed V and J ends, which lost 6 bases and 2 bases, there was a span of 10 bases. The CDR3 runs to 13 residues. Written as DNA, the CDR3 is TGTGCCAGCAGCCAGGCGAACAACTATGGCTACACCTTC. Protein product: CASSQANNYGYTF.

V is TRBV18 and J is TRBJ1-1; perhaps TRBD1 as D (6 bases). The CDR3 runs 17 residues. The germline gives CDR1 KGHSH, CDR2 LQKENI. Trimming pared 2 bases from V and 3 bases from J, leaving 19 bases between. The CDR3 DNA follows: TGTGCCAGCTCACCAATCCCAGCAGGGGTGGCGGACACTGAAGCTTTCTTT. Protein product: CASSPIPAGVADTEAFF.

The table lists this clone with a count of one. The V and J genes are TRBV7-2 and TRBJ2-2; the D gene is possibly TRBD2 (6 bases). The CDR3 totals 16 residues. Trimming cost V 4 bases and J 4 bases, with 16 bases left between them. CDR1 is SGHTA and CDR2 is FQGNSA in the germline V gene. CDR3 coding DNA: TGTGCCAGCAGCTCCTCGGCGGGGCTACTCACCGGGGAGCTGTTTTTT. Protein sequence: CASSSSAGLLTGELFF.

This sequence joins TRBV19 and TRBJ2-1; 8 bases align to TRBD2. The CDR3 runs to 16 residues. J lost 8 bases, V lost 0 bases, and 9 bases had no gene match. CDR1 is LNHDA and CDR2 is SQIVND in the germline V gene (reference sequence). The CDR3 DNA is TGTGCCAGTAGTATAGATCGTAGGACTAGCTCTCATGAGCAGTTCTTC. This gives the protein CASSIDRRTSSHEQFF.

The chain combines TRBV5-4 with TRBJ1-6; D may be TRBD1 (5 bases). V lost 0 bases and J lost 7, with 11 bases in between. The CDR3 covers 15 residues. Germline V gene lookup returns CDR1 SGHNT and CDR2 YYREEE (reference sequence). CDR3 nucleotide sequence: TGTGCCAGCAGCTTGGATAGACAGTTCAATTCACCCCTCCACTTT. Translating it yields CASSLDRQFNSPLHF. The full variable domain, in which reference TRBV5-4 and TRBJ1-6 provide the parts outside the CDR3, is ETGVTQSPTHLIKTRGQQVTLRCSSQSGHNTVSWYQQALGQGPQFIFQYYREEENGRGNFPPRFSGLQFPNYSSELNVNALELDDSALYLCASSLDRQFNSPLHFGNGTRLTVT.

V is TRBV18 and J is TRBJ2-3; 12 positions agree with TRBD2. Trimming removed 2 bases from V and 3 bases from J; junction bases left unmatched: 9. CDR1 is KGHSH, CDR2 LQKENI, per germline. The CDR3 length is 18 residues. The CDR3 DNA follows: TGTGCCAGCTCACCAAGGGCTAGCGGGGGGGCCCGTACAGATACGCAGTATTTT. It codes for CASSPRASGGARTDTQYF.